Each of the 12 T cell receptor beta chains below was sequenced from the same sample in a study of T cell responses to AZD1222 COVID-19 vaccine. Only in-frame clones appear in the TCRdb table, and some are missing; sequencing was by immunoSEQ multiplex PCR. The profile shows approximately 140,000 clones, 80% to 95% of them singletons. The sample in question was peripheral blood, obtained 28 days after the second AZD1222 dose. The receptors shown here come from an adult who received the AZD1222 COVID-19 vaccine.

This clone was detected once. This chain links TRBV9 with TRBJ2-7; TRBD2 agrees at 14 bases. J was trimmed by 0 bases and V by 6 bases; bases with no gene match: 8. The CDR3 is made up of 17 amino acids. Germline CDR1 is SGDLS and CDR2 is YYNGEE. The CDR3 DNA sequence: TGTGCCAGCACGAGGGGACTAGCGGGAGTGTACTCCTACGAGCAGTACTTC. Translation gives CASTRGLAGVYSYEQYF.

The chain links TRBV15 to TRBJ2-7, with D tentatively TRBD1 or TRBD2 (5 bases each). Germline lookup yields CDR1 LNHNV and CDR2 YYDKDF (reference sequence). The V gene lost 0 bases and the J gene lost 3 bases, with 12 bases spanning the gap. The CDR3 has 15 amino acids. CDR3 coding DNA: TGTGCCACCAGCAGAGATCGGGGCACAGGCTACGAGCAGTACTTC. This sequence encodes CATSRDRGTGYEQYF.

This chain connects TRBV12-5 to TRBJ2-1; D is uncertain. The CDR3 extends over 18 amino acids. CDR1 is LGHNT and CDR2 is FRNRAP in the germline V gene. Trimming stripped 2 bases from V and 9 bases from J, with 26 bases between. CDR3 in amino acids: CASGLWIGVDKWESEQFF. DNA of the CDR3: TGTGCTAGTGGTTTGTGGATTGGCGTAGACAAGTGGGAAAGTGAGCAGTTCTTC. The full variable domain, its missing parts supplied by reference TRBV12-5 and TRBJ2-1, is DARVTQTPRHKVTEMGQEVTMRCQPILGHNTVFWYRQTMMQGLELLAYFRNRAPLDDSGMPKDRFSAEMPDATLATLKIQPSEPRDSAVYFCASGLWIGVDKWESEQFFGPGTRLTVL.

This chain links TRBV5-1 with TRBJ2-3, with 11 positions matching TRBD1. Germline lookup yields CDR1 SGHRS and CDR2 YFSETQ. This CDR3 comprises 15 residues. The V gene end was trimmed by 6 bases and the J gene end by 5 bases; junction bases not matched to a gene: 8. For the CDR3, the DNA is TGCGCCAGCATAAAGATGGGACAGGGGGGAGATACGCAGTATTTT. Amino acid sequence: CASIKMGQGGDTQYF.

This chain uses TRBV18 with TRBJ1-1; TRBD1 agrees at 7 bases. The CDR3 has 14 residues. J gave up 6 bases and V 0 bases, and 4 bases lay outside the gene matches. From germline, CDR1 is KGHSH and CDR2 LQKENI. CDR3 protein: CASSPPEGAPEAFF. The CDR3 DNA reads TGTGCCAGCTCACCACCGGAGGGGGCCCCTGAAGCTTTCTTT. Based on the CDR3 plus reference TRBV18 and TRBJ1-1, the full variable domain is NAGVMQNPRHLVRRRGQEARLRCSPMKGHSHVYWYRQLPEEGLKFMVYLQKENIIDESGMPKERFSAEFPKEGPSILRIQQVVRGDSAAYFCASSPPEGAPEAFFGQGTRLTVV.

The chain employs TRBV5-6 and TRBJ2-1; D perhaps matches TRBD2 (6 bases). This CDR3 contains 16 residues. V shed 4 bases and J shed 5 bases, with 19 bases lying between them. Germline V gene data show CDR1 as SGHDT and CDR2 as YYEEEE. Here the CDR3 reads CASSTGLPRADNEQFF. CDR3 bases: TGTGCCAGCAGCACGGGACTGCCCCGGGCGGACAATGAGCAGTTCTTC. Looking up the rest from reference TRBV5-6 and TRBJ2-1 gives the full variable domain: DAGVTQSPTHLIKTRGQQVTLRCSPKSGHDTVSWYQQALGQGPQFIFQYYEEEERQRGNFPDRFSGHQFPNYSSELNVNALLLGDSALYLCASSTGLPRADNEQFFGPGTRLTVL.

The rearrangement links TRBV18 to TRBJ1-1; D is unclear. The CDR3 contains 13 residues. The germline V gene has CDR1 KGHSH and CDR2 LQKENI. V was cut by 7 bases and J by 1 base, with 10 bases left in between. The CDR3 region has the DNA TGTGCCAGCTTCACCTCAGAGAACACTGAAGCTTTCTTT. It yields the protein CASFTSENTEAFF.

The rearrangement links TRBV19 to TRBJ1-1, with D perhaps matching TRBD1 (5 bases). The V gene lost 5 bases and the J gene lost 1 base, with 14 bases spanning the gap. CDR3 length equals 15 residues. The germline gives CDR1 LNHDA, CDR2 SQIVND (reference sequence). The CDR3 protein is CASSSLATANTEAFF. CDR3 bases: TGTGCCAGTAGTTCCCTTGCGACAGCGAACACTGAAGCTTTCTTT.

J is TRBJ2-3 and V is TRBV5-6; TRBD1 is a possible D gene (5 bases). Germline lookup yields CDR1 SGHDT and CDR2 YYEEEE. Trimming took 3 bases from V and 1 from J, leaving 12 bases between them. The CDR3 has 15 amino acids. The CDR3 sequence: CASSSGHFRTDTQYF. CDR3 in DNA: TGTGCCAGCAGCTCTGGACATTTTCGCACAGATACGCAGTATTTT.

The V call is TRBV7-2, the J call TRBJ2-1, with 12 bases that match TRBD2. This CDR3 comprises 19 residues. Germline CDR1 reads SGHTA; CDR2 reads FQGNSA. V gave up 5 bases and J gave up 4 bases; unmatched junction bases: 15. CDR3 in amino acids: CASSASLSLTSGRYNEQFF. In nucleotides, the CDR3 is TGTGCCAGCAGCGCCAGTCTTTCGCTGACTAGCGGGAGATACAATGAGCAGTTCTTC.

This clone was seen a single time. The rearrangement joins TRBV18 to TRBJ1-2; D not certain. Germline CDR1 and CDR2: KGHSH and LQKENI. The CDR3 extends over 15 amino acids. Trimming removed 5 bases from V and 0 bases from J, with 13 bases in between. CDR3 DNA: TGTGCCAGCTCAAGGGCCAGTAGCACTAACTATGGCTACACCTTC. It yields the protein CASSRASSTNYGYTF.

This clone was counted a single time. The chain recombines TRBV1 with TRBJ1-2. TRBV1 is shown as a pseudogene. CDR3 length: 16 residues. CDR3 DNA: TGCACCAGCAGCCAAGATCGGGTTTGGGGGGGTAATGGCTACACCTTC. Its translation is CTSSQDRVWGGNGYTF.